This entry concerns a single TCR beta chain. This sample is part of a study of cytomegalovirus exposure and HLA in healthy donors. V shed 5 bases and J 5 bases; nucleotides not matched to a gene: 5. The germline gives CDR1 SEHNR, CDR2 FQNEAQ (reference sequence). The CDR3 consists of 16 residues. With 60 Vbeta and 13 Jbeta primers, the PCR was carried out. As handled by the study authors: Per a later analysis, the number of unique TCR beta chains was some 82 million, of which 8.5 million to 11 million were shared. Using immunoSEQ multiplex PCR, the repertoire was profiled, and TCRdb retains in-frame clones only, with some absent. D and trimming come from the DNA, and the V and J calls and clone size come from that table. The repertoire includes approximately 150,000 clones, roughly 73% of them detected once, and over 4.5% sits in the top ten.

The TCR comes from a male donor in good health and CMV-seronegative. The J gene is TRBJ2-1, the V gene TRBV7-9, with TRBD2 identical over 14 bases. The sample consisted of PBMCs. CDR3 loop: CASSGGLAGVNNEQFF. The CDR3 region has the DNA TGTGCCAGCAGCGGGGGACTAGCGGGGGTAAACAATGAGCAGTTCTTC.